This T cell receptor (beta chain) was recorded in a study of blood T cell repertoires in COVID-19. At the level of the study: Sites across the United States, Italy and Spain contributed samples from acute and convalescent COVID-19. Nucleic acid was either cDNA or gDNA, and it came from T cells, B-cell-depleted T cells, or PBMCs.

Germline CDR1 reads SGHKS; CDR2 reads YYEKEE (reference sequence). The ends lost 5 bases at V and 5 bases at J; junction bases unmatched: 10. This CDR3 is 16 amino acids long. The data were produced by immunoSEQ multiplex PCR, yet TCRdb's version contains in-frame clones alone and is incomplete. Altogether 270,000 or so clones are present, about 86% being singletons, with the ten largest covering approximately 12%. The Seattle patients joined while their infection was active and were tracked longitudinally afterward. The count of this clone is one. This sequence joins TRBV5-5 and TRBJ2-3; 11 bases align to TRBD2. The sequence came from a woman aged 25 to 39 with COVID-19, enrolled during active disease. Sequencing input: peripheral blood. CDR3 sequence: CASRVTSGASVDTQYF. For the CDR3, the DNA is TGTGCCAGCAGGGTGACTAGCGGGGCTTCGGTAGATACGCAGTATTTT.